These 30 T cell receptor beta chains were all obtained from the same sample, sequenced in a study of cytomegalovirus exposure and HLA in healthy donors. Both 60 Vbeta primers and 13 Jbeta primers went into the PCR. Profiled with immunoSEQ multiplex PCR; TCRdb holds only in-frame clones, not every one. The table has some 140,000 clones, approximately 80% seen once. Sample: PBMCs. These receptors were taken from a man aged 25-45 years in good health and CMV-seropositive.

Written as DNA, the CDR3 is TGTGCCAGCAGCCCCTGGGCCGGGACTAGCCTCCATGAGCAGTTCTTC. Its protein product is CASSPWAGTSLHEQFF. The genes are TRBV5-4 and TRBJ2-1; TRBD2 aligns across 9 bases. The CDR3 has 16 amino acids. Germline CDR1 reads SGHNT; CDR2 reads YYREEE (reference sequence). The ends lost 4 bases at V and 8 bases at J; junction bases unmatched: 13.

Only a few counts were recorded for this clone. The chain joins TRBV7-2 to TRBJ2-7; D is unresolved. The V gene lost 0 bases and the J gene lost 2 bases, with 5 bases spanning the gap. The CDR3 extends over 13 amino acids. The germline CDR1 and CDR2 sequences are SGHTA and FQGNSA. CDR3 protein: CASSLARPYEQYF. The DNA of the CDR3 is TGTGCCAGCAGCTTAGCGCGGCCCTACGAGCAGTACTTC.

This chain uses TRBV28 with TRBJ1-5, with 9 bases that match TRBD1. CDR3 size: 17 residues. Germline lookup yields CDR1 MDHEN and CDR2 SYDVKM. With 0 bases clipped from V and 4 bases from J, the junction kept 7 bases outside the gene matches. The CDR3 region has the DNA TGTGCCAGCAGTTTATGGGGGGGACAGGGAGAGAATCAGCCCCAGCATTTT. Translating gives CASSLWGGQGENQPQHF.

This clone was seen a single time. This chain links TRBV28 with TRBJ2-7; TRBD1 matches 9 bases. This CDR3 is 14 amino acids long. V shed 4 bases and J 4 bases; nucleotides not matched to a gene: 5. The V gene's germline CDR1 is MDHEN and CDR2 SYDVKM. The CDR3 spells CASSSPGQGYEQYF. As DNA, the CDR3 is TGTGCCAGCAGTTCACCGGGACAGGGATACGAGCAGTACTTC.

The chain recombines TRBV2 with TRBJ2-5; 11 bases match TRBD1. The J segment lost 4 bases and the V segment lost 5 bases, leaving 3 bases of the junction unmatched. Germline assignment: CDR1 SNHLY and CDR2 FYNNEI. This CDR3 comprises 14 residues. The CDR3 loop reads CASSMDRGRETQYF. The DNA for the CDR3 is TGTGCCAGCAGTATGGACAGGGGGCGAGAGACCCAGTACTTC.

This clone was found once. J is TRBJ2-1 and V is TRBV5-6, with 7 bases fitting TRBD1. This CDR3 comprises 12 residues. From germline, CDR1 is SGHDT and CDR2 YYEEEE. After removal of 4 bases from V and 10 bases from J, the junction contained 5 bases not matched to a gene. The CDR3 coding sequence is TGTGCCAGCAGCCTAAGGGACAGAGAGCAGTTCTTC. It yields the protein CASSLRDREQFF.

The J gene is TRBJ1-5, the V gene TRBV10-3; unclear D gene. Germline CDR1 and CDR2: ENHRY and SYGVKD. V lost 0 bases and J 5 bases, leaving 5 bases between the germline ends. This CDR3 comprises 13 residues. This CDR3 reads CAISESPDQPQHF. The CDR3 nucleotides are TGTGCCATCAGTGAGTCGCCAGATCAGCCCCAGCATTTT.

This clone was counted between two and nine times. This sequence joins TRBV7-9 and TRBJ2-1, with 7 bases fitting TRBD1. V was clipped by 5 bases and J by 1 base; unmatched bases: 5. The CDR3 contains 15 residues. Per germline, CDR1 SEHNR and CDR2 FQNEAQ (reference sequence). The CDR3 region has the DNA TGTGCCAGCAGCCCTAGACAGGGATCCTACAATGAGCAGTTCTTC. It translates to CASSPRQGSYNEQFF.

This chain joins TRBV28 and TRBJ2-3, with D perhaps matching TRBD2 (5 bases). Germline V gives CDR1 MDHEN, CDR2 SYDVKM. The CDR3 has 17 amino acids. The ends were cut back, 6 bases at V and 1 base at J, with 20 bases in the middle. The CDR3 reads CASRVVLASAGTDTQYF. The CDR3 DNA follows: TGTGCCAGCAGGGTGGTCTTGGCGTCAGCGGGCACAGATACGCAGTATTTT.

As to this clone: A read error may produce the germline difference seen at one junction end. The rearrangement joins TRBV7-3 to TRBJ2-3; D may be TRBD2 (5 bases). Per the germline V gene, CDR1 is SGHTA and CDR2 is FQGTGA. The CDR3 totals 15 residues. The CDR3 sequence is CSSSLEARATDTQYF. As DNA, the CDR3 is TGTTCCAGCAGCTTAGAGGCGAGGGCCACAGATACGCAGTATTTT.

CDR3 in DNA: TGCGCCAGCAGCTTGGGGACAGGGGAAAAGGAGACCCAGTACTTC. Translation gives CASSLGTGEKETQYF. The chain recombines TRBV5-1 with TRBJ2-5, with 9 bases matching TRBD1. V lost 0 bases and J lost 5; bases outside the gene matches: 5. CDR1 and CDR2 from the germline V gene are SGHRS and YFSETQ. This CDR3 has 15 amino acids.

This chain connects TRBV6-6 to TRBJ2-5; a weak D match, TRBD2 (6 bases). Germline CDR1 reads MNHNY; CDR2 reads SVGAGI (reference sequence). Trimming cost V 2 bases and J 10 bases, with 14 bases left between them. The CDR3 runs 13 residues. CDR3 residues: CASSYGGEANQYF. CDR3 nucleotides: TGTGCCAGCAGTTACGGTGGGGAGGCTAACCAGTACTTC.

The genes are TRBV5-4 and TRBJ2-1; D is undetermined. Germline V gives CDR1 SGHNT, CDR2 YYREEE (reference sequence). V lost 4 bases and J 8 bases, leaving 7 bases between the germline ends. The CDR3 consists of 11 residues. CDR3 sequence: CASSQAHEQFF. CDR3 DNA sequence: TGTGCCAGCAGCCAAGCCCATGAGCAGTTCTTC.

In its sample, this clone was seen a few times. V usage is TRBV6-5 and J usage is TRBJ2-5, with 10 bases aligning to TRBD2. Germline assignment: CDR1 MNHEY and CDR2 SVGAGI. The V and J ends lost 2 bases and 6 bases, in that order; junction bases with no gene match: 6. CDR3 length: 15 amino acids. CDR3 DNA: TGTGCCAGCAGTTACGGTAGCGGGAGGCTGAAGACCCAGTACTTC. This translates into CASSYGSGRLKTQYF.

The chain combines TRBV4-1 with TRBJ1-1; 9 bases are a match to TRBD1. V lost 2 bases and J lost 10; bases outside the gene matches: 11. In germline, CDR1 is MGHRA, CDR2 YSYEKL. The CDR3 is made up of 15 amino acids. This CDR3 is CASSQPPGQGIRAFF. The DNA for the CDR3 is TGCGCCAGCAGCCAACCTCCGGGACAGGGTATAAGAGCTTTCTTT.

The chain links TRBV30 to TRBJ2-6; D remains ambiguous. Deletions cut 5 bases from V and 0 bases from J, with 8 bases between. The CDR3 contains 14 residues. The germline gives CDR1 GTSNPN, CDR2 SVGIG (reference sequence). DNA for the CDR3: TGTGCCTGGGCCACGGGCTCTGGGGCCAACGTCCTGACTTTC. This sequence encodes CAWATGSGANVLTF.

This clone was seen a handful of times. The CDR3 bases are TGCGCCAGCAGCCAGGCCCGACTAGACTCCGGGGAGCTGTTTTTT. Translated, it gives CASSQARLDSGELFF. The J gene is TRBJ2-2, the V gene TRBV4-1, with a tentative D call TRBD2 (6 bases). The length of the CDR3 is 15 residues. V was pared by 3 bases and J by 6 bases, with 14 bases between. CDR1 MGHRA and CDR2 YSYEKL come from the germline V gene.

The rearrangement links TRBV19 to TRBJ1-2, with 9 positions matching TRBD1. The length of the CDR3 is 14 residues. Germline V gene data show CDR1 as LNHDA and CDR2 as SQIVND (reference sequence). The V segment lost 5 bases and the J segment 3 bases; nucleotides outside the gene matches: 4. The CDR3, as DNA: TGTGCCAGTAGTCGAAGGGACAGGGACTATGGCTACACCTTC. It translates to CASSRRDRDYGYTF.

V gene TRBV7-3 combines with J gene TRBJ2-5; 8 bases match TRBD2. Germline values: CDR1 SGHTA, CDR2 FQGTGA. J gave up 0 bases and V 5 bases, and 8 bases lay outside the gene matches. There are 16 residues in the CDR3. CDR3 sequence (DNA): TGTGCCAGCAGCCCCGGGACTAGTCCTAACCAAGAGACCCAGTACTTC. This gives the protein CASSPGTSPNQETQYF.

The chain has TRBV7-9 and TRBJ1-1, with no clear D. Trimming shortened V by 2 bases and J by 3 bases, and 10 bases separated the two germline ends. The CDR3 covers 14 residues. Germline-derived CDR1 and CDR2 are SEHNR and FQNEAQ (reference sequence). CDR3: CASSLNGQDTEAFF. The CDR3, as DNA: TGTGCCAGCAGCTTAAATGGTCAGGACACTGAAGCTTTCTTT.

This rearrangement joins TRBV28 to TRBJ2-7; D perhaps matches TRBD1 (6 bases). Trimming took off 5 bases at V and 3 bases at J, with 17 bases between the two ends. Germline V gives CDR1 MDHEN, CDR2 SYDVKM. This CDR3 region has 15 residues. In DNA, the CDR3 is TGTGCCAGCAGTACGCAACAGGGTTGGGGCTACGAGCAGTACTTC. Translating gives CASSTQQGWGYEQYF.

The genes are TRBV6-1 and TRBJ2-1; 8 bases line up with TRBD2. The CDR3 consists of 15 residues. The junction had 5 bases not matched to a gene; V was cut back by 4 bases and J by 3 bases. Germline CDR1 is MNHNS and CDR2 is SASEGT. The CDR3: CASSAVLADYNEQFF. CDR3 coding DNA: TGTGCCAGCAGTGCCGTACTAGCGGACTACAATGAGCAGTTCTTC.

This clone was observed at least ten times. V gene TRBV4-1 combines with J gene TRBJ2-7; 7 positions match TRBD2. This CDR3 comprises 16 residues. Germline CDR1 is MGHRA and CDR2 is YSYEKL. V trimming: 1 base; J trimming: 2 bases; junction bases outside the gene matches: 8. The CDR3 DNA follows: TGCGCCAGCAGCCAAGTCGCCGGACTAGGGGCCTACGAGCAGTACTTC. This translates into CASSQVAGLGAYEQYF.

V gene TRBV27 combines with J gene TRBJ1-5; no definite D call. The CDR3 totals 13 residues. Trimming removed 2 bases from V and 7 bases from J, with 9 bases in between. Germline V gene sequence: CDR1 MNHEY, CDR2 SMNVEV (reference sequence). The CDR3 nucleotides read TGTGCCAGCAGTTTACGAATCGGGCAGCCCCAGCATTTT. Its protein product is CASSLRIGQPQHF.

The chain carries TRBV28 and TRBJ1-2; D gene unclear. The CDR3 has 13 residues. V lost 6 bases to trimming and J lost 3 bases, with 11 bases between them. In germline, CDR1 is MDHEN, CDR2 SYDVKM. This CDR3 reads CASSPSGDYGYTF. The CDR3 nucleotides read TGTGCCAGCAGCCCCAGCGGGGACTATGGCTACACCTTC.

V usage is TRBV5-1 and J usage is TRBJ1-1; D may be TRBD1 (6 bases). The CDR3 runs to 13 residues. V was shortened by 5 bases and J by 1 base, with 9 bases between the two germline ends. The V gene's germline CDR1 is SGHRS and CDR2 YFSETQ. For the CDR3, the DNA is TGCGCCAGCAGAGAGGGGGAGAACACTGAAGCTTTCTTT. It is translated as CASREGENTEAFF.

The table lists this clone with a few counts. The V gene is TRBV28, the J gene TRBJ1-5, with D unresolved. CDR1 and CDR2 (germline): MDHEN, SYDVKM. V was trimmed by 11 bases and J by 4 bases, leaving 12 bases between them. This CDR3 has 12 residues. Here the CDR3 reads CACSMVNQPQHF. In DNA, the CDR3 is TGTGCCTGTAGCATGGTAAATCAGCCCCAGCATTTT.

V gene TRBV5-8 combines with J gene TRBJ2-1; 9 nucleotides match TRBD1. CDR3 length: 16 residues. The junction had 9 bases not matched to a gene; V was cut back by 4 bases and J by 4 bases. Germline loops: CDR1 SGHTS, CDR2 YDEGEE. The CDR3: CASSPSDRGFYNEQFF. CDR3 coding DNA: TGTGCCAGCAGCCCGTCGGACAGGGGATTTTACAATGAGCAGTTCTTC. The full variable domain, completed using reference TRBV5-8 and TRBJ2-1, is EAGVTQSPTHLIKTRGQQATLRCSPISGHTSVYWYQQALGLGLQFLLWYDEGEERNRGNFPPRFSGRQFPNYSSELNVNALELEDSALYLCASSPSDRGFYNEQFFGPGTRLTVL.

The gene calls are TRBV4-2 and TRBJ1-1; D not certain. Trimming stripped 0 bases from V and 5 bases from J, with 10 bases between. Germline values: CDR1 LGHNA, CDR2 YNFKEQ. This CDR3 has 14 amino acids. The CDR3 is CASSQDRLLTEAFF. The CDR3, as DNA: TGTGCCAGCAGCCAAGATCGATTACTTACTGAAGCTTTCTTT.

The count of this clone is one. The V and J genes are TRBV28 and TRBJ2-3, with 7 bases that match TRBD1. The germline V gene has CDR1 MDHEN and CDR2 SYDVKM. This CDR3 region has 19 residues. V was clipped by 1 base and J by 0 bases; unmatched bases: 13. CDR3 nucleotide sequence: TGTGCCAGCAGTTTATCTGTTGGCAGGGGGTCCCCTAGCACAGATACGCAGTATTTT. Amino acids: CASSLSVGRGSPSTDTQYF.